This T cell receptor beta chain was obtained from a study of blood T cell repertoires in COVID-19. The wider study: Sources were T cells, B-cell-depleted T cells, or PBMCs; the material itself was cDNA or gDNA.

Followed longitudinally, the Seattle patients had been enrolled during active infection. Trimming at V came to 0 bases and at J to 0 bases, leaving 1 base not matched to a gene. The CDR3 extends over 15 amino acids. Germline V gene data show CDR1 as SGHNT and CDR2 as YENEEA. Original analysis: Reference gene primers were amplified, and this amplification served to estimate nucleated cell counts. Generated by immunoSEQ multiplex PCR, the TCRdb table keeps only in-frame clones and is missing some. Clone size and V and J calls were adopted from that table, with D and trimming inferred from the DNA. The sample has about 200,000 clones, just under 85% seen once.

The chain uses TRBV11-3 and TRBJ1-1; 7 bases are a match to TRBD1. This clonotype originated in a man aged 55 to 70 with COVID-19, enrolled during active disease. The source material was peripheral blood. The chain's CDR3 is CASSLEGGMNTEAFF. The DNA of the CDR3 is TGTGCCAGCAGCTTAGAAGGGGGCATGAACACTGAAGCTTTCTTT.